In its sample, the clone carrying this T cell receptor beta chain was seen a few times. V lost 1 base to trimming and J lost 5 bases, with 11 bases between them. The CDR3 extends over 15 amino acids. Unique molecular identifiers were built into the TCRbeta library. TCRdb re-derived calls from the PCR reads in MiXCR, one entry per CDR3 protein. Of approximately 270,000 distinct CDR3 sequences listed, roughly a quarter are singletons. This sample stems from a study of T-cell reconstitution after alpha-beta-depleted transplantation in children. The receptor comes from a female patient younger than 10 who had a stem cell transplant for congenital amegakaryocytic thrombocytopenia, so the T cells may come from the graft donor. The source was PBMCs, mostly from graft donor cells, collected 360 days after TCRalphabeta/CD19-depleted stem cell transplant. The rearrangement links TRBV12-3 or TRBV12-4 to TRBJ2-2; D perhaps matches TRBD1 (5 bases). The CDR3 spells CASSLVDRLTGELFF. CDR3 nucleotide sequence: TGTGCCAGCAGTTTAGTAGACAGATTGACCGGGGAGCTGTTTTTT.